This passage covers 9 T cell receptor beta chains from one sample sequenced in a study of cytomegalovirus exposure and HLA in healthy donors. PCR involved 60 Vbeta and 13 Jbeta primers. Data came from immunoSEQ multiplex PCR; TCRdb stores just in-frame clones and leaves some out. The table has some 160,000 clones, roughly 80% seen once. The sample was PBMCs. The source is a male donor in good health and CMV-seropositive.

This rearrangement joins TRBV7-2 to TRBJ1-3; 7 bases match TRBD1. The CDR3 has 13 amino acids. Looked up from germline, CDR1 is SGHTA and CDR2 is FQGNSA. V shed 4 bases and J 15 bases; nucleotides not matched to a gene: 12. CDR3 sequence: CASSSSTGLIGYF. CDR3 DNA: TGTGCCAGCAGCTCCTCGACAGGGCTCATCGGATATTTT. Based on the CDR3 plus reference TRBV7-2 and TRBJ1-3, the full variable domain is GAGVSQSPSNKVTEKGKDVELRCDPISGHTALYWYRQSLGQGLEFLIYFQGNSAPDKSGLPSDRFSAERTGGSVSTLTIQRTQQEDSAVYLCASSSSTGLIGYFGEGSWLTVV.

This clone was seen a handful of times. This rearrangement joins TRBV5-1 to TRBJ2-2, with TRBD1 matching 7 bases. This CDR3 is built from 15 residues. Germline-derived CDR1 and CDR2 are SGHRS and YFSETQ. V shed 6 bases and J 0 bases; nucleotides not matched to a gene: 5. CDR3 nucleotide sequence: TGCGCCAGCACCAGGGACAGCCCGAACACCGGGGAGCTGTTTTTT. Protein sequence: CASTRDSPNTGELFF.

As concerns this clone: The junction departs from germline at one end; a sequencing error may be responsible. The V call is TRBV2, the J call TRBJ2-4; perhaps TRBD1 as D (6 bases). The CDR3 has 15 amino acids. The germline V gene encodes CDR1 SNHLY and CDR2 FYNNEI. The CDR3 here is CASTSPGQGQNSQYF. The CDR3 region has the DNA TGTGCCAGCACCTCCCCGGGTCAGGGGCAAAACAGTCAGTACTTC.

The CDR3 nucleotides are TGTGCCAGCAGCTTAGATCTAGCGGGGGGCATTACTAGCACAGATACGCAGTATTTT. It codes for CASSLDLAGGITSTDTQYF. This chain connects TRBV7-8 to TRBJ2-3, with 11 nucleotides matching TRBD2. The CDR3 extends over 19 amino acids. Germline-derived CDR1 and CDR2 are SGHVS and FQNEAQ. After removal of 1 base from V and 0 bases from J, the junction contained 9 bases not matched to a gene.

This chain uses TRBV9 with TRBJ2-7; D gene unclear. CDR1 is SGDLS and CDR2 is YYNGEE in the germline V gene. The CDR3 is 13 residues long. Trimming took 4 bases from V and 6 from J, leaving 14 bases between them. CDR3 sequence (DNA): TGTGCCAGCAGCCCAATGTCCCACTCCGAGCAGTACTTC. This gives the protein CASSPMSHSEQYF.

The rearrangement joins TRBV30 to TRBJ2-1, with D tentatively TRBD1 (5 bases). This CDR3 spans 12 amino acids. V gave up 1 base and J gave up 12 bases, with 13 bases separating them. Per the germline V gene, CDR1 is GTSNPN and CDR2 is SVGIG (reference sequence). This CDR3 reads CAWSDRPQGQFF. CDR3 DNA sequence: TGTGCCTGGAGTGATAGACCCCAGGGGCAGTTCTTC.

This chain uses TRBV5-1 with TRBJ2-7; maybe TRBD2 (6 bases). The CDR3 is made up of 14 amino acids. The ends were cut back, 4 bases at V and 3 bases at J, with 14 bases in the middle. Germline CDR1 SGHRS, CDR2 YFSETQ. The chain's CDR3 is CASSEGLGGYEQYF. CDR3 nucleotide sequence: TGCGCCAGCAGCGAGGGACTCGGGGGCTACGAGCAGTACTTC.

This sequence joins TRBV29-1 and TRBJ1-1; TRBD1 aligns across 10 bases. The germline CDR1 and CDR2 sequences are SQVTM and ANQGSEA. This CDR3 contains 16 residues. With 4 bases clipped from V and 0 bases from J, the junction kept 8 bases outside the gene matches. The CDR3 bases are TGCAGCGTTGCCGAGACAGGGGGCGGAATGAACACTGAAGCTTTCTTT. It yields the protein CSVAETGGGMNTEAFF.

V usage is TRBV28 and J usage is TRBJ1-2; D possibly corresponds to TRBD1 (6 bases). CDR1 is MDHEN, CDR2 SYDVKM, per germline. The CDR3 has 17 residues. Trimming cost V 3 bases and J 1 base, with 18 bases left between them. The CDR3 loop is CASSFWGPVRDNYGYTF. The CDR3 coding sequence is TGTGCCAGCAGTTTCTGGGGGCCAGTGCGAGATAACTATGGCTACACCTTC.